This T cell receptor beta chain was recorded in a study of cytomegalovirus exposure and HLA in healthy donors. On the study more broadly: The same platform was used for the 110 or so validation repertoires and the approximately 700 first-cohort repertoires, a later analysis reported.

Measured with immunoSEQ multiplex PCR; TCRdb has only the in-frame clones, and not every one. The repertoire holds over 110,000 clones, around 84% seen once, with approximately 10% in the top ten. General study results and limits: Most sequenced TCRs were rare (though some public TCRs occurred in many donors). In the roughly 130 validation repertoires, a later analysis found that first-cohort TCR clusters tended to co-occur.

As for this clone: Its antigen is not identified.

V was clipped by 1 base and J by 4 bases; unmatched bases: 4. This CDR3 contains 14 residues. Germline V gene data show CDR1 as GTSNPN and CDR2 as SVGIG (reference sequence). Sequenced sample: PBMCs. The origin of this receptor is a young man in good health and CMV-seropositive. This chain connects TRBV30 to TRBJ1-5, with 7 bases that match TRBD1. CDR3 sequence: CAWSGNRGNQPQHF. CDR3 nucleotide sequence: TGTGCCTGGAGTGGCAACAGGGGAAATCAGCCCCAGCATTTT.